The rows below give T cell receptor beta chains drawn from one sample of a study of blood T cell repertoires in COVID-19. Generated by immunoSEQ multiplex PCR, the TCRdb table keeps only in-frame clones and is missing some. The sample lists about 500,000 clones, roughly nine tenths occurring once. Sequences were obtained from peripheral blood. The receptors come from a man between 18 and 29 years old with COVID-19, enrolled during active disease. Both conserved end residues are part of each CDR3. A D gene is named only where the DNA matches it firmly. Size tells how often a clone was seen (once, few, many) or the class of an expanded clone, and some rows leave it out.

D: TRBD2
size: -
V: TRBV11-2
J: TRBJ2-3
CDR3: CASSLGGGAWVDTQYF
DNA: TGTGCCAGCAGCTTGGGCGGGGGGGCATGGGTAGATACGCAGTATTTT

D: TRBD2
size: -
V: TRBV27
J: TRBJ2-3
CDR3: CASSLSLGRASDTQYF
DNA: TGTGCCAGCAGTTTATCTCTCGGGAGGGCATCAGATACGCAGTATTTT

D: -
size: -
V: TRBV6-5
J: TRBJ1-1
CDR3: CASSARSGEAFF
DNA: TGTGCCAGCAGCGCAAGGTCAGGGGAAGCTTTCTTT

D: -
size: -
V: TRBV27
J: TRBJ2-1
CDR3: CASSPAVGSYNEQFF
DNA: TGTGCCAGCAGTCCCGCGGTGGGCTCCTACAATGAGCAGTTCTTC

D: TRBD2
size: -
V: TRBV18
J: TRBJ2-1
CDR3: CASSTTLAGVINEQFF
DNA: TGTGCCAGCTCAACCACCCTAGCGGGAGTAATTAATGAGCAGTTCTTC

D: -
size: -
V: TRBV24-1
J: TRBJ2-1
CDR3: CATSGPEQFF
DNA: TGTGCCACCAGTGGGCCTGAGCAGTTCTTC

D: TRBD1
size: -
V: TRBV6-5
J: TRBJ1-1
CDR3: CASSTYRGLNTEAFF
DNA: TGTGCCAGCAGTACCTACAGGGGGCTGAACACTGAAGCTTTCTTT

D: TRBD2
size: -
V: TRBV5-1
J: TRBJ2-5
CDR3: CASSLLAGGRRTETQYF
DNA: TGCGCCAGCAGCTTGTTAGCGGGAGGGCGAAGAACAGAGACCCAGTACTTC

D: TRBD1
size: -
V: TRBV6-5
J: TRBJ1-3
CDR3: CASSYTSGTDGNTIYF
DNA: TGTGCCAGCAGTTACACTAGTGGGACAGACGGAAACACCATATATTTT

D: -
size: -
V: TRBV5-1
J: TRBJ1-1
CDR3: CASSSNRNTEAFF
DNA: TGCGCCAGCAGCTCTAACAGGAACACTGAAGCTTTCTTT

D: TRBD1
size: few
V: TRBV5-8
J: TRBJ2-7
CDR3: CASSLYRGYEQYF
DNA: TGTGCCAGCAGCTTGTACAGGGGATACGAGCAGTACTTC

D: -
size: -
V: TRBV10-3
J: TRBJ1-5
CDR3: CAISEHGDQPQHF
DNA: TGTGCCATCAGTGAGCACGGGGATCAGCCCCAGCATTTT

D: TRBD1
size: -
V: TRBV5-6
J: TRBJ2-3
CDR3: CASSRDREDTQYF
DNA: TGTGCCAGCAGCAGGGACAGGGAAGATACGCAGTATTTT

D: TRBD2
size: -
V: TRBV6-6
J: TRBJ2-7
CDR3: CASSWTSGSYEQYF
DNA: TGTGCCAGCAGTTGGACTAGCGGGAGCTACGAGCAGTACTTC

D: TRBD1
size: -
V: TRBV5-8
J: TRBJ1-1
CDR3: CASSLWDRGRRTEAFF
DNA: TGTGCCAGCAGCTTGTGGGACAGGGGGCGAAGAACTGAAGCTTTCTTT

D: -
size: -
V: TRBV7-9
J: TRBJ2-1
CDR3: CASSKGLENEQFF
DNA: TGTGCCAGCAGCAAGGGACTGGAAAATGAGCAGTTCTTC

D: -
size: -
V: TRBV3-1/TRBV3-2
J: TRBJ2-7
CDR3: CASSQVPGSPYEQYF
DNA: TGTGCCAGCAGCCAAGTACCCGGGTCCCCCTACGAGCAGTACTTC

D: TRBD1
size: -
V: TRBV11-2
J: TRBJ1-6
CDR3: CASSSFGTGNSPLHF
DNA: TGTGCCAGCAGCTCTTTCGGGACAGGGAATTCACCCCTCCACTTT

D: -
size: -
V: TRBV2
J: TRBJ2-7
CDR3: CASSDSFSYEQYF
DNA: TGTGCCAGCAGTGACAGTTTCTCCTACGAGCAGTACTTC

D: -
size: -
V: TRBV19
J: TRBJ1-2
CDR3: CASRKVGGSYGYTF
DNA: TGTGCCAGTCGAAAGGTTGGGGGGAGCTATGGCTACACCTTC

D: -
size: -
V: TRBV6-4
J: TRBJ2-1
CDR3: CASSDSFRGWAVGSSSYNEQFF
DNA: TGTGCCAGCAGTGACTCCTTTCGAGGGTGGGCCGTTGGGAGTAGCTCCTACAATGAGCAGTTCTTC

D: -
size: -
V: TRBV5-1
J: TRBJ2-3
CDR3: CASSSPGGTSTDTQYF
DNA: TGCGCCAGCAGCTCTCCTGGCGGAACTAGCACAGATACGCAGTATTTT

D: TRBD1
size: -
V: TRBV2
J: TRBJ1-3
CDR3: CASRDHRDRGNTIYF
DNA: TGTGCCAGCAGGGACCACCGGGACAGAGGAAACACCATATATTTT

D: -
size: -
V: TRBV5-1
J: TRBJ1-2
CDR3: CASSLVGGGGYGYTF
DNA: TGCGCCAGCAGCTTGGTTGGGGGAGGAGGCTATGGCTACACCTTC

D: TRBD1
size: -
V: TRBV5-4
J: TRBJ2-2
CDR3: CASSWDSQAGELFF
DNA: TGTGCCAGCAGCTGGGACAGCCAAGCCGGGGAGCTGTTTTTT

D: -
size: -
V: TRBV4-1
J: TRBJ2-7
CDR3: CASSHPRGVEQYF
DNA: TGCGCCAGCAGCCACCCACGCGGGGTGGAGCAGTACTTC

D: TRBD1
size: -
V: TRBV25-1
J: TRBJ1-2
CDR3: CASSEYSTGAYGYTF
DNA: TGTGCCAGCAGTGAATACTCGACAGGGGCCTATGGCTACACCTTC

D: TRBD1
size: -
V: TRBV18
J: TRBJ2-5
CDR3: CASSPRQGARETQYF
DNA: TGTGCCAGCTCTCCAAGACAGGGGGCGCGGGAGACCCAGTACTTC

D: -
size: -
V: TRBV15
J: TRBJ1-1
CDR3: CATSRKRGGDTEAFF
DNA: TGTGCCACCAGCAGAAAGCGGGGCGGGGACACTGAAGCTTTCTTT

D: TRBD1
size: -
V: TRBV24-1
J: TRBJ2-2
CDR3: CATRDRDTGELFF
DNA: TGTGCCACCAGAGACAGGGACACCGGGGAGCTGTTTTTT

D: -
size: once
V: TRBV24-1
J: TRBJ2-5
CDR3: CATSAPSLETQYF
DNA: TGTGCCACCAGTGCGCCTAGCCTGGAGACCCAGTACTTC

D: -
size: once
V: TRBV20-1
J: TRBJ2-1
CDR3: CSARVYTEQFF
DNA: TGCAGTGCTAGAGTTTACACTGAGCAGTTCTTC

D: TRBD1
size: -
V: TRBV6-5
J: TRBJ2-5
CDR3: CASSYSMTGAWETQYF
DNA: TGTGCCAGCAGTTACTCTATGACAGGGGCGTGGGAGACCCAGTACTTC

D: TRBD1
size: -
V: TRBV6-5
J: TRBJ1-5
CDR3: CASSKQGEILLAQHF
DNA: TGTGCCAGCAGCAAACAGGGGGAGATTCTCTTGGCCCAGCATTTT

D: -
size: -
V: TRBV18
J: TRBJ2-5
CDR3: CASSPLQGQETQYF
DNA: TGTGCCAGCTCACCGTTACAGGGCCAAGAGACCCAGTACTTC

D: TRBD1
size: -
V: TRBV18
J: TRBJ1-2
CDR3: CASSPDRDYGYTF
DNA: TGTGCCAGCTCACCGGACAGGGACTATGGCTACACCTTC

D: -
size: -
V: TRBV19
J: TRBJ1-1
CDR3: CASSLRGALNTEAFF
DNA: TGTGCCAGTAGTCTCCGGGGGGCGTTGAACACTGAAGCTTTCTTT

D: -
size: -
V: TRBV4-1
J: TRBJ2-5
CDR3: CASSLTGQGQETQYF
DNA: TGCGCCAGCAGCCTCACCGGGCAGGGCCAAGAGACCCAGTACTTC

D: TRBD1
size: -
V: TRBV18
J: TRBJ2-6
CDR3: CASSQGQGRGANVLTF
DNA: TGTGCCAGCTCACAGGGACAGGGGCGCGGGGCCAACGTCCTGACTTTC

D: TRBD2
size: -
V: TRBV9
J: TRBJ2-3
CDR3: CASSVLADTDTQYF
DNA: TGTGCCAGCAGCGTCCTAGCGGACACAGATACGCAGTATTTT

D: TRBD1
size: -
V: TRBV14
J: TRBJ2-4
CDR3: CASSPTGGINIQYF
DNA: TGTGCCAGCAGCCCGACAGGGGGCATAAACATTCAGTACTTC

D: -
size: -
V: TRBV18
J: TRBJ2-1
CDR3: CASSPRTLNEQFF
DNA: TGTGCCAGCTCACCACGGACACTCAATGAGCAGTTCTTC

D: TRBD2
size: -
V: TRBV24-1
J: TRBJ2-1
CDR3: CATSDPSGRASNEQFF
DNA: TGTGCCACCAGTGATCCGAGCGGGAGGGCTTCCAATGAGCAGTTCTTC